These 25 T cell receptor beta chains share one sample of origin, sequenced in a study of radiation and T cells in renal cell carcinoma. The time point: blood 2 weeks post-SBRT. Specified treatment: 15 Gy SBRT to primary tumor, nephrectomy 4 weeks later. Profiled with immunoSEQ multiplex PCR; TCRdb holds only in-frame clones, not every one. The sample yields about 130,000 clones, 85% to 90% seen once. The source material was blood, sampled from a patient whose treatment included radiotherapy and nephrectomy. The receptors stem from a woman aged 70 to 79 with renal cell carcinoma.

The chain employs TRBV19 and TRBJ2-5, with 7 nucleotides matching TRBD2. The CDR3 runs 15 residues. Germline lookup yields CDR1 LNHDA and CDR2 SQIVND (reference sequence). V lost 1 base and J lost 5; bases outside the gene matches: 7. The CDR3 loop reads CASSIVQRGGETQYF. CDR3 DNA: TGTGCCAGTAGTATAGTCCAGCGGGGTGGGGAGACCCAGTACTTC.

V is TRBV7-8 and J is TRBJ2-1; D call uncertain. Looked up from germline, CDR1 is SGHVS and CDR2 is FQNEAQ. This CDR3 comprises 15 residues. Trimming took off 4 bases at V and 4 bases at J, with 14 bases between the two ends. The CDR3 bases are TGTGCCAGCAGCTCCAGCGCAACTAAATACAATGAGCAGTTCTTC. This codes for CASSSSATKYNEQFF.

The chain combines TRBV27 with TRBJ1-6; D unclear. The CDR3 covers 15 residues. The germline CDR1 and CDR2 sequences are MNHEY and SMNVEV (reference sequence). V lost 5 bases, J lost 7 bases, and 15 bases lay in between. The CDR3 loop reads CASSPTSTRNSPLHF. CDR3 nucleotides: TGTGCCAGCAGTCCGACAAGTACCCGGAATTCACCCCTCCACTTT.

The V gene is TRBV7-3, the J gene TRBJ1-5; perhaps TRBD1 as D (5 bases). V dropped 0 bases and J dropped 9 bases, with 15 bases sitting between them. Germline CDR1 SGHTA, CDR2 FQGTGA. The CDR3 runs to 15 residues. The CDR3 reads CASSLTGRDESPQHF. The DNA of the CDR3 is TGTGCCAGCAGCTTAACGGGCAGGGACGAGTCGCCCCAGCATTTT.

The chain has TRBV6-1 and TRBJ1-1, with D uncertain. The germline V and J ends were trimmed by 8 bases and 0 bases, with 16 bases remaining between them. Germline values: CDR1 MNHNS, CDR2 SASEGT. The CDR3 has 15 residues. CDR3 sequence reads: CASSNGKNLNTEAFF. CDR3 in DNA: TGTGCCAGCTCGAACGGGAAGAACCTGAACACTGAAGCTTTCTTT.

In this sample, this clone turned up once. The chain is built from TRBV9 and TRBJ1-1; no clear D. The CDR3 has 14 amino acids. From germline, CDR1 is SGDLS and CDR2 YYNGEE. Between the trimmed V and J ends, which lost 4 bases and 4 bases, there was a span of 14 bases. The CDR3: CASSHGLLGTEAFF. The CDR3 region has the DNA TGTGCCAGCAGCCATGGCTTGCTGGGCACTGAAGCTTTCTTT.

This clone showed up just a few times. The V gene is TRBV6-5, the J gene TRBJ1-4; D is ambiguous. The CDR3 spans 13 residues. V was trimmed by 8 bases and J by 7 bases, leaving 14 bases between them. Germline V gene data show CDR1 as MNHEY and CDR2 as SVGAGI. The CDR3 region is CASAGVLGEKLFF. The CDR3 region has the DNA TGTGCCAGCGCGGGAGTCTTAGGTGAAAAACTGTTTTTT.

J is TRBJ2-1 and V is TRBV18; tentative D call: TRBD1 (5 bases). Trimming cost V 6 bases and J 7 bases, with 22 bases left between them. The CDR3 sequence is 16 residues long. The germline gives CDR1 KGHSH, CDR2 LQKENI. This CDR3 reads CASSLDQGTFSNEQFF. The CDR3 DNA reads TGTGCCAGCTCCCTCGACCAGGGAACTTTTAGTAATGAGCAGTTCTTC.

The genes are TRBV5-4 and TRBJ2-3, with 7 bases identical to TRBD1. CDR3 length equals 14 residues. Germline loops: CDR1 SGHNT, CDR2 YYREEE (reference sequence). V lost 4 bases, J lost 1 base, and 3 bases stayed unmatched. The CDR3 sequence: CASSRTGGTDTQYF. DNA of the CDR3: TGTGCCAGCAGCCGGACAGGCGGCACAGATACGCAGTATTTT.

This rearrangement joins TRBV5-5 to TRBJ2-5; D is undetermined. This CDR3 spans 13 amino acids. The V end was cut by 1 base, the J end by 7 bases, with 11 bases between. CDR1 and CDR2 (germline): SGHKS, YYEKEE (reference sequence). Here the CDR3 reads CASSLPGLGTQYF. The DNA of the CDR3 is TGTGCCAGCAGCTTGCCAGGATTGGGGACCCAGTACTTC.

This clone came up a few times. The genes are TRBV25-1 and TRBJ1-1; D uncertain. Germline CDR1 and CDR2: MGHDK and SYGVNS. The V and J ends lost 4 bases and 9 bases respectively, with 12 bases between them. This CDR3 is 12 amino acids long. CDR3 residues: CASSGVLEQAFF. In nucleotides, the CDR3 is TGTGCCAGCAGTGGGGTTTTGGAGCAAGCTTTCTTT.

The chain has TRBV5-1 and TRBJ2-1, with TRBD1 matching over 7 bases. The junction had 3 bases not matched to a gene; V was cut back by 0 bases and J by 0 bases. The germline V gene has CDR1 SGHRS and CDR2 YFSETQ. This CDR3 spans 16 amino acids. CDR3 sequence: CASSLGQGISYNEQFF. Here the CDR3 DNA reads TGCGCCAGCAGCTTGGGACAGGGAATCTCCTACAATGAGCAGTTCTTC.

The chain joins TRBV9 to TRBJ2-7, with 11 bases matching TRBD2. J was trimmed by 2 bases and V by 5 bases; bases with no gene match: 3. This CDR3 spans 14 amino acids. CDR1 SGDLS and CDR2 YYNGEE come from the germline V gene. CDR3 sequence reads: CASSNSGGAYEQYF. The CDR3, as DNA: TGTGCCAGCAGTAATAGCGGGGGGGCCTACGAGCAGTACTTC.

The V gene is TRBV7-2, the J gene TRBJ1-2; no reliable D call. The CDR3 has 13 amino acids. V was shortened by 4 bases and J by 0 bases, with 6 bases between the two germline ends. Germline V CDR1 and CDR2: SGHTA, FQGNSA. The CDR3 bases are TGTGCCAGCAGCTACCCTTCTAACTATGGCTACACCTTC. The encoded protein is CASSYPSNYGYTF.

This chain connects TRBV7-3 to TRBJ2-4; the match to TRBD1 covers 7 bases. Looked up from germline, CDR1 is SGHTA and CDR2 is FQGTGA. J gave up 8 bases and V 5 bases, and 9 bases lay outside the gene matches. The CDR3 length is 14 residues. CDR3 sequence: CASSNPGTADIQYF. The CDR3 DNA sequence: TGTGCCAGCAGCAATCCCGGGACAGCGGACATTCAGTACTTC.

The chain is built from TRBV11-3 and TRBJ2-1, with D possibly called TRBD1 or TRBD2 (5 bases each). This CDR3 contains 14 residues. Trimming cost V 4 bases and J 4 bases, with 11 bases left between them. CDR1 and CDR2 from the germline V gene are SGHNT and YENEEA. CDR3 bases: TGTGCCAGCAGCTCCCGGGACGGTTACAATGAGCAGTTCTTC. Its protein product is CASSSRDGYNEQFF. Looking up the rest from reference TRBV11-3 and TRBJ2-1 gives the full variable domain: EAGVVQSPRYKIIEKKQPVAFWCNPISGHNTLYWYLQNLGQGPELLIRYENEEAVDDSQLPKDRFSAERLKGVDSTLKIQPAELGDSAVYLCASSSRDGYNEQFFGPGTRLTVL.

This clone appeared once. The CDR3 DNA reads TGTGCCAGCAGCTTAAATGGCCTACTGAACACTGAAGCTTTCTTT. Translating it yields CASSLNGLLNTEAFF. The gene calls are TRBV11-1 and TRBJ1-1; D is unclear. Trimming took off 2 bases at V and 0 bases at J, with 10 bases between the two ends. CDR1 SGHAT and CDR2 FQDESV come from the germline V gene (reference sequence). The CDR3 length is 15 residues.

This clone was counted a single time. The rearrangement links TRBV5-4 to TRBJ2-7, with D unclear. Germline V gene data show CDR1 as SGHNT and CDR2 as YYREEE (reference sequence). This CDR3 has 18 residues. V shed 2 bases and J shed 2 bases, with 23 bases lying between them. DNA for the CDR3: TGTGCCAGCAGCTTTTCGCCCGGATTCAGACCGCCAACCTACGAGCAGTACTTC. Its translation: CASSFSPGFRPPTYEQYF. The whole variable domain, filled in from reference TRBV5-4 and TRBJ2-7, reads ETGVTQSPTHLIKTRGQQVTLRCSSQSGHNTVSWYQQALGQGPQFIFQYYREEENGRGNFPPRFSGLQFPNYSSELNVNALELDDSALYLCASSFSPGFRPPTYEQYFGPGTRLTVT.

The CDR3 region is CASNPGQVSHEQYF. For the CDR3, the DNA is TGCGCCAGCAACCCGGGACAGGTTTCACACGAGCAGTACTTC. The rearrangement uses TRBV5-1 and TRBJ2-7; 8 bases are shared with TRBD1. This CDR3 is built from 14 residues. The germline gives CDR1 SGHRS, CDR2 YFSETQ. After removal of 6 bases from V and 5 bases from J, the junction contained 10 bases not matched to a gene.

V is TRBV19 and J is TRBJ1-2, with TRBD1 as a possible D gene (6 bases). The length of the CDR3 is 16 residues. The germline CDR1 and CDR2 sequences are LNHDA and SQIVND (reference sequence). Between the trimmed V and J ends, which lost 2 bases and 2 bases, there was a span of 15 bases. The CDR3 here is CASSIRQETYNYGYTF. DNA for the CDR3: TGTGCCAGTAGTATAAGACAGGAGACTTACAACTATGGCTACACCTTC.

The chain links TRBV19 to TRBJ1-4; D is unresolved. V was pared by 5 bases and J by 8 bases, with 12 bases between. Germline CDR1 reads LNHDA; CDR2 reads SQIVND (reference sequence). The CDR3 covers 13 residues. The CDR3 coding sequence is TGTGCCAGTAGTGTAACCGATGGGGAAAAACTGTTTTTT. This codes for CASSVTDGEKLFF.

The rearrangement links TRBV9 to TRBJ1-6; tentative D call: TRBD1 (5 bases). The germline gives CDR1 SGDLS, CDR2 YYNGEE. The CDR3 is made up of 16 amino acids. Trimming removed 0 bases from V and 7 bases from J, with 14 bases in between. The CDR3 spells CASSVEGPGLNSPLHF. The CDR3 DNA follows: TGTGCCAGCAGCGTAGAGGGGCCGGGCCTGAATTCACCCCTCCACTTT.

CDR3 region: CASSLYLSTGELFF. CDR3 bases: TGTGCCAGCAGCTTATATTTAAGCACCGGGGAGCTGTTTTTT. The chain couples TRBV13 to TRBJ2-2; D is ambiguous. CDR1 and CDR2 (germline): PRHDT, FYEKMQ (reference sequence). The CDR3 is made up of 14 amino acids. Between the trimmed V and J ends, which lost 2 bases and 4 bases, there was a span of 8 bases.

This clone has a single count. V is TRBV11-3 and J is TRBJ2-1; either TRBD1 or TRBD2 may supply D (5 bases each). This CDR3 comprises 14 residues. V lost 4 bases and J lost 8, with 15 bases in between. Per germline, CDR1 SGHNT and CDR2 YENEEA. The CDR3 DNA is TGTGCCAGCAGCTGGGGACGGGGTAGTGATGAGCAGTTCTTC. This gives the protein CASSWGRGSDEQFF.

The chain employs TRBV15 and TRBJ1-4, with no clear D. CDR3 length: 15 amino acids. Germline loops: CDR1 LNHNV, CDR2 YYDKDF (reference sequence). Trimming stripped 0 bases from V and 5 bases from J, with 10 bases between. The CDR3 DNA is TGTGCCACCAGCAGAGATGTTTGGGCCAATGAAAAACTGTTTTTT. It is translated as CATSRDVWANEKLFF.